The clone carrying this TCR beta chain was detected a few times. Its antigen is not known. The CDR3 is 15 residues long. With 6 bases removed from V and 3 bases from J, the gap between germline ends came to 20 bases. Germline V gene lookup returns CDR1 SQVTM and CDR2 ANQGSEA. Described treatment: oral pan-JAK inhibitor, 5-10 mg twice daily. These data belong to a study of CD8+ T cells in alopecia areata. Whole-study context: Twice a day, 5 to 10 mg of oral tofacitinib was administered to treated patients.

Sequencing templates came from extracted RNA that was reverse transcribed into cDNA. Clones were sequenced by immunoSEQ multiplex PCR, and TCRdb holds only the in-frame ones, with some missing. The table has 95,000 to 100,000 clones, under 70% seen once. Notes on the study in general: Mice gave a clearer picture of TCR sharing than patients did, possibly for HLA-related reasons. Only one nonresponder was present, which leaves the link between baseline CD8+ expansion and response uncertain. Tofacitinib produced a significant decrease in scalp clonality and in expanded CD8+ clones among the top 100.

Here the sequenced sample was CD8+ T cells sorted from blood, taken at week 4, from a patient treated with tofacitinib. The rearrangement links TRBV29-1 to TRBJ1-1; D perhaps matches TRBD1 (6 bases). The sequence came from a human donor with alopecia areata. The CDR3 nucleotides are TGCAGCGTCCGAGGCGGACAGACTACTTACACTGAAGCTTTCTTT. Its translation is CSVRGGQTTYTEAFF.